Listed below are T cell receptor beta chains from one sample, sequenced in a study of blood T cell repertoires in COVID-19. Libraries were prepared by immunoSEQ multiplex PCR; TCRdb keeps only in-frame clonotypes and omits some of them. The sample carries fewer than 55,000 clones, 70% to 90% recorded once. Sequenced material: peripheral blood. These receptors came from a man between 50 and 59 years old with active COVID-19. Both conserved end residues are part of each CDR3. The D gene is left open where the match is weak. For some rows the clone size is stated as once, few or many, or as a class when expanded; others skip it.

D gene	V gene	J gene	clone size	CDR3 length	CDR3 DNA	CDR3 protein
.	TRBV4-2	TRBJ1-1	.	13	TGTGCCAGCAGCCAAACTAGGGACACTCGGGCTTTCTTT	CASSQTRDTRAFF
.	TRBV11-1	TRBJ2-5	.	14	TGTGCCAGCAGCTTAGTACTAGCAGGCGAGACCCAGTACTTC	CASSLVLAGETQYF
.	TRBV13	TRBJ2-1	once	15	TGTGCCAGCAGCTCCAGCCCAACAGGGTCGGATGAGCAGTTCTTC	CASSSSPTGSDEQFF
.	TRBV10-3	TRBJ1-5	.	14	TGTGCCATCAGCACGGGAGAATACAATCAGCCCCAGCATTTT	CAISTGEYNQPQHF
.	TRBV7-3	TRBJ1-1	.	14	TGTGCCAGCAGCTTATCCAGGGGTGGCACTGAAGCTTTCTTT	CASSLSRGGTEAFF
TRBD1	TRBV12-3/TRBV12-4	TRBJ2-7	.	12	TGTGCCAGCAGGACAGGGGGGTACGAGCAGTACTTC	CASRTGGYEQYF
.	TRBV3-1/TRBV3-2	TRBJ1-4	.	15	TGTGCCAGCAGCCGTCGGGGGGGGCGGGATGAAAAACTGTTTTTT	CASSRRGGRDEKLFF
TRBD1	TRBV7-7	TRBJ1-5	few	13	TGTGCTAGCAGCCGAGACAGGGATCAGCCCCAGCATTTT	CASSRDRDQPQHF
.	TRBV4-1	TRBJ1-2	once	15	TGCGCCAGCAGCCAAGATTCAGCAGGGATCTATGGCTACACCTTC	CASSQDSAGIYGYTF
TRBD1	TRBV12-5	TRBJ2-6	.	22	TGTGCTAGTGGTTTGGTACTTTTATGGGACAGTTCCTTTGGCTCTGGGGCCAACGTCCTGACTTTC	CASGLVLLWDSSFGSGANVLTF